A selection of T cell receptor beta chains follows, all from one sample in a study of identical twins. MiXCR, run by TCRdb on the 5' RACE reads, gives a single entry per CDR3 protein. The profile shows around 1.7 million distinct CDR3 sequences, under 35% of them singletons. The sample was cord blood. These receptors all come from a newborn girl in good health. Both conserved end residues are part of each CDR3. Fields, in order: clone size, V gene, J gene, D gene, CDR3 length, CDR3 DNA, CDR3 protein. D genes are given only for firm matches. Expanded clones get a size class; other rows say once, few or many, or leave the size out.

size: many; V: TRBV6-6; J: TRBJ2-4; D: TRBD1; length: 16; DNA: TGTGCCAGCAGTTCTGGGACAGGGATAGCCAAAAACATTCAGTACTTC; CDR3: CASSSGTGIAKNIQYF
size: few; V: TRBV20-1; J: TRBJ2-7; D: .; length: 12; DNA: TGCAGTGTACCTCATAGGAACTACGAGCAGTACTTC; CDR3: CSVPHRNYEQYF
size: .; V: TRBV10-1; J: TRBJ2-4; D: TRBD1; length: 15; DNA: TGCGCCAGCAGTGGAGTCCGACAGGGAAAAAACATTCAGTACTTC; CDR3: CASSGVRQGKNIQYF
size: .; V: TRBV27; J: TRBJ2-7; D: .; length: 15; DNA: TGTGCCAGCAGTCCAGGGACGGATTACTCCTACGAGCAGTACTTC; CDR3: CASSPGTDYSYEQYF
size: .; V: TRBV6-5; J: TRBJ2-7; D: TRBD2; length: 15; DNA: TGTGCCAGCAGTTACTCTAGCGGGAGGGACAATGAGCAGTACTTC; CDR3: CASSYSSGRDNEQYF
size: .; V: TRBV4-2; J: TRBJ2-1; D: .; length: 17; DNA: TGTGCCAGCAGGCAACAGGGCGGGCTAGCGGCCTACAATGAGCAGTTCTTC; CDR3: CASRQQGGLAAYNEQFF
size: few; V: TRBV12-3/TRBV12-4; J: TRBJ2-1; D: .; length: 14; DNA: TGTGCCAGCAGCTGGGGCTGGATCTACAATGAGCAGTTCTTC; CDR3: CASSWGWIYNEQFF
size: .; V: TRBV27; J: TRBJ2-3; D: .; length: 15; DNA: TGTGCCAGGCTCCCCACAAATTCAGGAACAGATACGCAGTATTTT; CDR3: CARLPTNSGTDTQYF
size: few; V: TRBV7-2; J: TRBJ2-3; D: .; length: 17; DNA: TGTGCCAGCAGCTTATGGGGCGGGAACTTAGGCACAGATACGCAGTATTTT; CDR3: CASSLWGGNLGTDTQYF
size: .; V: TRBV5-6; J: TRBJ2-1; D: TRBD2; length: 17; DNA: TGTGCCAGCAGCTTGGATTGGTACGAGCGGGAGGTAGGTGAGCAGTTCTTC; CDR3: CASSLDWYEREVGEQFF
size: few; V: TRBV28; J: TRBJ2-6; D: .; length: 15; DNA: TGTGCCAGCAGTTTGGGTCGAACTGGGGCCAACGTCCTGACTTTC; CDR3: CASSLGRTGANVLTF
size: .; V: TRBV12-3/TRBV12-4; J: TRBJ2-3; D: .; length: 17; DNA: TGTGCCAGCAGTCCCGGACTACTAGTATCGGGGGGCGATACGCAGTATTTT; CDR3: CASSPGLLVSGGDTQYF
size: .; V: TRBV5-1; J: TRBJ2-3; D: .; length: 14; DNA: TGCACCAGCAGCTTGGGCGACTGGGAATCGGCGCAGTATTTT; CDR3: CTSSLGDWESAQYF
size: few; V: TRBV2; J: TRBJ1-2; D: .; length: 13; DNA: TGTGCCAGCAGTTCCCTTGGGACAATTGGCTACACCTTC; CDR3: CASSSLGTIGYTF
size: few; V: TRBV20-1; J: TRBJ2-7; D: TRBD2; length: 18; DNA: TGCAGTGCTAGAGCAACTAGCGGGAGGGCCTATAGCTCCTACGAGCAGTACTTC; CDR3: CSARATSGRAYSSYEQYF
size: .; V: TRBV7-2; J: TRBJ2-3; D: .; length: 13; DNA: TGTGCCAGCATTTACTTGATCGCAGATACGCAGTATTTT; CDR3: CASIYLIADTQYF
size: few; V: TRBV2; J: TRBJ1-2; D: TRBD1; length: 15; DNA: TGTGCCAGCAGACTGGACACAGGGGGCTCCTATGGCTACACCTTC; CDR3: CASRLDTGGSYGYTF
size: .; V: TRBV3-1; J: TRBJ2-2; D: .; length: 16; DNA: TGTGCCAGCAGCCAAGCGTTCGGGGGCGCCACCGGGGAGCTGTTTTTT; CDR3: CASSQAFGGATGELFF
size: .; V: TRBV12-1; J: TRBJ2-5; D: .; length: 15; DNA: TGTGCCAGCAGCTTAATACTAGTAAGACAAGAGACCCAGTACTTC; CDR3: CASSLILVRQETQYF
size: .; V: TRBV20-1; J: TRBJ2-2; D: TRBD1; length: 13; DNA: TGCAGTGCTAGCCGGGACAGTGCCGGGGAGCTGTTTTTT; CDR3: CSASRDSAGELFF
size: .; V: TRBV5-1; J: TRBJ1-1; D: TRBD1; length: 17; DNA: TGCGCCAGCAGCAAAACCGGGACAGCACTTTTGAACACTGAAGCTTTCTTT; CDR3: CASSKTGTALLNTEAFF
size: few; V: TRBV10-3; J: TRBJ1-1; D: .; length: 15; DNA: TGTGCCATCAGTGAGTCGACGAACAGTTTCACTGGAGCTTTCTTT; CDR3: CAISESTNSFTGAFF
size: .; V: TRBV2; J: TRBJ2-6; D: .; length: 16; DNA: TGTGCCAGCATGAGGCGTCTCTTCTCTGGGACCAACGTCCTGACTTTC; CDR3: CASMRRLFSGTNVLTF
size: .; V: TRBV6-6; J: TRBJ2-3; D: .; length: 15; DNA: TGTGCCAGCAGTTACTCGACTAGAGGTCCAGATACGCAGTATTTT; CDR3: CASSYSTRGPDTQYF
size: .; V: TRBV5-1; J: TRBJ2-3; D: .; length: 16; DNA: TGCGCCAGCAGCTTGTCGTGGATTGACAGTTCAGATACGCAGTATTTT; CDR3: CASSLSWIDSSDTQYF
size: .; V: TRBV18; J: TRBJ2-1; D: .; length: 17; DNA: TGTGCCAGCTCACCAAGGGGAGGGGGCCTCCTTTACAATGAGCAGTTCTTC; CDR3: CASSPRGGGLLYNEQFF
size: .; V: TRBV7-2; J: TRBJ2-3; D: TRBD2; length: 18; DNA: TGTGCCAGCAGCACCACAGGGCTAGCGGGGGGGTACACAGATACGCAGTATTTT; CDR3: CASSTTGLAGGYTDTQYF
size: once; V: TRBV20-1; J: TRBJ1-1; D: TRBD1; length: 14; DNA: TGCAGTGCTAACCACAGGGGCCGGAACACTGAAGCTTTCTTT; CDR3: CSANHRGRNTEAFF
size: few; V: TRBV20-1; J: TRBJ2-7; D: TRBD2; length: 16; DNA: TGCAGTGCTAGATCCCCGACTAGCGGGGTAACCTACGAGCAGTACTTC; CDR3: CSARSPTSGVTYEQYF
size: .; V: TRBV3-1; J: TRBJ2-1; D: .; length: 16; DNA: TGTGCCAGCAGCCAAGTTGGAGGGGGGAAATACAATGAGCAGTTCTTC; CDR3: CASSQVGGGKYNEQFF
size: .; V: TRBV7-2; J: TRBJ2-3; D: .; length: 12; DNA: TGTGCCGGCAGCTTTAGGGCCAATACGCAGTATTTT; CDR3: CAGSFRANTQYF
size: .; V: TRBV6-1; J: TRBJ2-3; D: .; length: 14; DNA: TGTGCCAGCAGTGAATCCACAGTGATAGATACGCAGTATTTT; CDR3: CASSESTVIDTQYF